This TCR beta chain was retrieved from a study of blood T cells in healthy people across ages. Findings and limits, study-wide: Estimated diversity, derived from one million T cells, was regarded as an underestimate.

A note on this clonotype: Its antigen remains unidentified.

Then a second PCR, running about 6 to 12 cycles, was carried out with a sample-barcoded 5' primer and a J-beta primer mix. Each cDNA molecule was tagged by a template-switch adaptor with 12 random nucleotides. TCRdb passed the 5' RACE reads through MiXCR, listing each CDR3 protein once. The sample records over a million distinct CDR3 sequences, 35% to 55% being singletons. Samples each yielded at least 5 micrograms of total RNA. This clonotype was obtained from an older woman in good health. Sequencing was done on a sample of blood.

The CDR3 here is CASSYLGPQSSYNSPLHF. The DNA for the CDR3 is TGTGCCAGCAGTTACTTGGGACCGCAGAGCTCCTATAATTCACCCCTCCACTTT. This chain connects TRBV6-5 to TRBJ1-6, with D possibly matching TRBD1 (5 bases). Germline CDR1 MNHEY, CDR2 SVGAGI. The CDR3 covers 18 residues. V lost 1 base and J lost 0, with 13 bases in between.